This record looks at one T cell receptor beta chain sequence and its context. Its antigen is unknown. Researchers ran the PCR with 60 Vbeta and 13 Jbeta primers. Produced via immunoSEQ multiplex PCR; TCRdb's table is partial and in-frame only. The sample lists about 190,000 clones; roughly 87% were seen once. These data are taken from a study of cytomegalovirus exposure and HLA in healthy donors. Study-level background: Of the donors genotyped, several hundred in all, 75% to 85% fell in the Caucasian-associated ancestry cluster.

General study results and limits: Altogether, 150 to 200 TCR beta chains were recorded as cytomegalovirus-associated. A link between a missense DCLRE1C variant and TCR beta V- and J-gene trimming emerged from a later analysis. Several of the most significant clusters were apparently associated with common viral pathogens in a later analysis.

Germline values: CDR1 MDHEN, CDR2 SYDVKM. The length of the CDR3 is 15 residues. V was pared by 7 bases and J by 0 bases, with 13 bases between. Sequenced sample: PBMCs. The rearrangement links TRBV28 to TRBJ1-5; D perhaps matches TRBD1 (5 bases). This TCR came from a boy between 2 and 15 years old in good health and CMV-seronegative. Here the CDR3 DNA reads TGTGCCAGCACCCCGGGGGGAAGTAGCAATCAGCCCCAGCATTTT. Translated, it gives CASTPGGSSNQPQHF. Based on the CDR3 plus reference TRBV28 and TRBJ1-5, the full variable domain is DVKVTQSSRYLVKRTGEKVFLECVQDMDHENMFWYRQDPGLGLRLIYFSYDVKMKEKGDIPEGYSVSREKKERFSLILESASTNQTSMYLCASTPGGSSNQPQHFGDGTRLSIL.